This TCR beta chain comes out of a study of blood T cells in healthy people across ages. Germline V gives CDR1 MRHNA, CDR2 SNTAGT. There are 10 residues in the CDR3. Trimming removed 9 bases from V and 9 bases from J, with 9 bases in between. As for this clonotype: The antigen remains unidentified.

Study outcomes and limitations: Strong correlation was found linking TCR beta diversity to naive T cell percentage.

Using a J-beta primer mix together with a sample-barcoded 5' primer, a second PCR was run for roughly 7 to 11 cycles. TCRdb reanalysed the 5' RACE reads using MiXCR and keeps one entry per CDR3 protein. The profile shows more than 800,000 distinct CDR3 sequences, 45% of them singletons. J is TRBJ2-1 and V is TRBV6-4, with D hard to call. The sequenced sample consisted of blood. The clonotype comes from a woman aged 55-70 years in good health. The CDR3: CARRSSEQFF. The CDR3, as DNA: TGTGCCAGGCGGTCCAGTGAGCAGTTCTTC.